This paragraph reports one T cell receptor beta chain. The data were obtained in a study of blood T cell repertoires in COVID-19. In Cohort 3, a recovered donor had either two negative PCRs, clearance, or symptom resolution. The germline CDR1 and CDR2 sequences are LNHNV and YYDKDF (reference sequence). The CDR3 is 15 residues long. Trimming took 0 bases from V and 9 from J, leaving 15 bases between them. Data came from immunoSEQ multiplex PCR; TCRdb stores just in-frame clones and leaves some out. The table records under 300,000 clones, roughly nine tenths of them present only once. This clonotype was obtained from a woman younger than 35 who had recovered from COVID-19. V usage is TRBV15 and J usage is TRBJ1-5; maybe TRBD1 (5 bases). Source material: PBMCs or T cells enriched from blood (not recorded which). The CDR3 DNA is TGTGCCACCAGCAGAGATTCCAGGGCCCCCGGGCCCCAGCATTTT. Protein: CATSRDSRAPGPQHF.